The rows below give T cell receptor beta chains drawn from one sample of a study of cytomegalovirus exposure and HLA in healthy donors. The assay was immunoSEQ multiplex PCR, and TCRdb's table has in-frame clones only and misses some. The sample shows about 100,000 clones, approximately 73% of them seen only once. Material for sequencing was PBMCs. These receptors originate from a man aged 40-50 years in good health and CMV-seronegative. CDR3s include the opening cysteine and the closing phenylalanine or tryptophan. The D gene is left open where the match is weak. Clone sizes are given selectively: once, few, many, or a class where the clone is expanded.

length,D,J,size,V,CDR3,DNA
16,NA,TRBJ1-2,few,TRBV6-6,CASSYSSQLRNYGYTF,TGTGCCAGCAGTTACTCGAGTCAATTACGGAACTATGGCTACACCTTC
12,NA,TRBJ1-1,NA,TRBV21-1,CARVGGNTEAFF,TGTGCCAGGGTAGGGGGCAACACTGAAGCTTTCTTT
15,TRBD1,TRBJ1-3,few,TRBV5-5,CASTMGTGWGNTIYF,TGTGCCAGCACCATGGGGACAGGGTGGGGAAACACCATATATTTT
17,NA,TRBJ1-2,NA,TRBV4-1,CASSQEALGQINYGYTF,TGCGCCAGCAGCCAAGAGGCTCTGGGCCAGATCAACTATGGCTACACCTTC
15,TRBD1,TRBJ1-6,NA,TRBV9,CASSVEGTGVSPLHF,TGTGCCAGCAGCGTAGAAGGGACAGGGGTTTCACCCCTCCACTTT
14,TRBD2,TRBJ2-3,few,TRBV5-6,CASSYFLAADTQYF,TGTGCCAGCAGCTACTTCCTAGCGGCAGATACGCAGTATTTT
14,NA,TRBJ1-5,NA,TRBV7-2,CASRPPGFNQPQHF,TGTGCCAGCAGACCCCCGGGATTCAATCAGCCCCAGCATTTT
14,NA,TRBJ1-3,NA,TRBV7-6,CASSLETLGNTIYF,TGTGCCAGCAGCTTAGAGACTCTTGGAAACACCATATATTTT
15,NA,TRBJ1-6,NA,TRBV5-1,CASSGTTGSNSPLHF,TGCGCCAGCAGCGGAACGACAGGATCAAATTCACCCCTCCACTTT
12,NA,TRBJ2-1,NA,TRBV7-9,CASSPDSFGQFF,TGTGCCAGCAGCCCCGACTCTTTCGGGCAGTTCTTC
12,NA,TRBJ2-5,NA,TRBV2,CASSGPAGTQYF,TGTGCCAGCAGTGGGCCCGCGGGGACCCAGTACTTC
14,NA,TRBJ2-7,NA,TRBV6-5,CASSYSGDTYEQYF,TGTGCCAGCAGTTACTCGGGAGATACCTACGAGCAGTACTTC
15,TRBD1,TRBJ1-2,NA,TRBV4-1,CASSRGQGRRDGYTF,TGCGCCAGCAGCCGGGGACAGGGGAGGCGAGATGGCTACACCTTC
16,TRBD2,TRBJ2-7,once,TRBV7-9,CASSSGTSGVRYEQYF,TGTGCCAGCAGCTCTGGGACTAGCGGGGTCCGCTACGAGCAGTACTTC
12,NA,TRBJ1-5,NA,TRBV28,CASTEEGQPQHF,TGTGCCAGCACCGAGGAGGGTCAGCCCCAGCATTTT
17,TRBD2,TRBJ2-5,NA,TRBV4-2,CASSHPNYGGAGETQYF,TGTGCCAGCAGCCACCCTAATTACGGGGGGGCGGGAGAGACCCAGTACTTC
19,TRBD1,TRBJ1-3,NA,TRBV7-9,CASSGVGQGSPTSGNTIYF,TGTGCCAGCAGCGGAGTAGGACAGGGAAGTCCAACCTCTGGAAACACCATATATTTT
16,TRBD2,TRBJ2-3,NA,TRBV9,CASSVSLAGGTDTQYF,TGTGCCAGCAGCGTGAGTTTAGCGGGGGGCACAGATACGCAGTATTTT
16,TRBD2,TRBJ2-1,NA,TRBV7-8,CASSLVGAGVDNEQFF,TGTGCCAGCAGCTTAGTAGGAGCGGGGGTCGACAATGAGCAGTTCTTC
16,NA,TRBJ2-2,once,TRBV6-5,CASSYPPGRHERVLFF,TGTGCCAGCAGTTACCCCCCTGGGCGGCACGAGAGGGTGCTGTTTTTT
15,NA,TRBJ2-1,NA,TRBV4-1,CASSPRAGPGNEQFF,TGCGCCAGCAGCCCGAGAGCGGGTCCGGGGAATGAGCAGTTCTTC
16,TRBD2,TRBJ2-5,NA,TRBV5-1,CASSLVAGGILETQYF,TGCGCCAGCAGCTTGGTAGCGGGGGGTATCTTAGAGACCCAGTACTTC
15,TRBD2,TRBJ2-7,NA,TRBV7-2,CASSFIAGGSYEQYF,TGTGCCAGCAGCTTTATAGCGGGGGGTTCCTACGAGCAGTACTTC
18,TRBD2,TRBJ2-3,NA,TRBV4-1,CASSPKKGTSAGTDTQYF,TGCGCCAGCAGCCCTAAGAAGGGGACTAGCGCGGGCACAGATACGCAGTATTTT
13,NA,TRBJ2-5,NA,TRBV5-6,CASRFRGQETQYF,TGTGCCAGCAGGTTTCGGGGACAAGAGACCCAGTACTTC
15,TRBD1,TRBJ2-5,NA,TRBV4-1,CASSHKQGARETQYF,TGCGCCAGCAGCCACAAACAGGGGGCTCGGGAGACCCAGTACTTC
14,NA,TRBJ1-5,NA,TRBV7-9,CASSLGLGHQPQHF,TGTGCCAGCAGTCTCGGACTGGGTCATCAGCCCCAGCATTTT
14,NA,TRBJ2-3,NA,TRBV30,CAWRGTSHTDTQYF,TGTGCCTGGAGGGGGACATCGCACACAGATACGCAGTATTTT
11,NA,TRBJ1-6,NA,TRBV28,CASSLGDGLHF,TGTGCCAGCAGCCTCGGGGATGGGCTCCACTTT
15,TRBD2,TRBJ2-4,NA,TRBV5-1,CASRRTSGVGNIQYF,TGCGCCAGCAGAAGGACTAGCGGGGTGGGAAACATTCAGTACTTC
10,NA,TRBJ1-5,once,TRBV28,CASNSQPQHF,TGTGCCAGCAATTCACAGCCCCAGCATTTT
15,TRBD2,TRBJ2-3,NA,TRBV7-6,CASSAGTSGTDTQYF,TGTGCCAGCAGCGCCGGGACTAGCGGCACAGATACGCAGTATTTT
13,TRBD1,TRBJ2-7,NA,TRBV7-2,CASSFSVGTVHIF,TGTGCCAGCAGCTTCAGTGTTGGGACAGTCCACATCTTC
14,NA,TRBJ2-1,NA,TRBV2,CASRVAWAYNEQFF,TGTGCCAGCAGGGTAGCTTGGGCCTACAATGAGCAGTTCTTC
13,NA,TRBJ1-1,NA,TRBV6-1,CASRETPTSEAFF,TGTGCCAGCCGGGAAACTCCGACCTCTGAAGCTTTCTTT
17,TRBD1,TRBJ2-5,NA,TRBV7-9,CASSLGVTGLGQETQYF,TGTGCCAGCAGCTTAGGTGTGACAGGGCTCGGGCAAGAGACCCAGTACTTC
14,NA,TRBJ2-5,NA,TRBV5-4,CASSLGSGRETQYF,TGTGCCAGCAGCTTGGGGAGCGGGCGGGAGACCCAGTACTTC
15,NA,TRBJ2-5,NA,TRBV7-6,CASSLHVTVIETQYF,TGTGCCAGCAGCTTACATGTGACAGTAATAGAGACCCAGTACTTC
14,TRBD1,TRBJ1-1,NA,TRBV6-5,CASNPYRGTTEAFF,TGTGCCAGCAATCCTTACAGGGGCACCACTGAAGCTTTCTTT
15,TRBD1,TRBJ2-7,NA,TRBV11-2,CASSSHRGQAYEQYF,TGTGCCAGCAGCTCGCACAGGGGGCAAGCCTACGAGCAGTACTTC